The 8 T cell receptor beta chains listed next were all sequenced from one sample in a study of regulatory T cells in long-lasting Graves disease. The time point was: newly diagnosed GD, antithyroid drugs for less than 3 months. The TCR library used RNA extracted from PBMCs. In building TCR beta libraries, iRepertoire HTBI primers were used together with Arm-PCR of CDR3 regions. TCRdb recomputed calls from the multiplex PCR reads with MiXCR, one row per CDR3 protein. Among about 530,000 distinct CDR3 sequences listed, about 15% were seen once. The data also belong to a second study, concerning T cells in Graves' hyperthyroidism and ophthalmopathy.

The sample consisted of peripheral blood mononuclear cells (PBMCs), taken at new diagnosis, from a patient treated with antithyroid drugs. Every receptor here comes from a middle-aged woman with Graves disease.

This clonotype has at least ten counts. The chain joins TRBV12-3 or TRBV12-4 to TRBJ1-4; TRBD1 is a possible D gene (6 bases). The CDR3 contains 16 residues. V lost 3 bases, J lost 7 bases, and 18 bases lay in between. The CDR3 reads CASSLGTSPRGEKLFF. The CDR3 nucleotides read TGTGCCAGCAGTTTGGGGACATCCCCCCGGGGTGAAAAACTGTTTTTT.

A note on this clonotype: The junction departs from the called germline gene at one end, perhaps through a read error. This chain's CDR3 is CASSQDFGAYSGNTIYF. The CDR3 nucleotides are TGTGCCAGCAGCCAAGATTTCGGAGCCTACTCTGGAAACACCATATATTTT. V gene TRBV4-1 combines with J gene TRBJ1-3; D ambiguous. The CDR3 length is 17 residues. The germline V gene encodes CDR1 MGHRA and CDR2 YSYEKL.

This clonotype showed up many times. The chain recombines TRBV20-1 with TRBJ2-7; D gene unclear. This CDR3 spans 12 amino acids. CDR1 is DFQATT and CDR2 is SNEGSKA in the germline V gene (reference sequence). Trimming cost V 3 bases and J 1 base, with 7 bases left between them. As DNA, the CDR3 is TGCAGTGCTAGCACGGTTTCCTACGAGCAGTACTTC. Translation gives CSASTVSYEQYF.

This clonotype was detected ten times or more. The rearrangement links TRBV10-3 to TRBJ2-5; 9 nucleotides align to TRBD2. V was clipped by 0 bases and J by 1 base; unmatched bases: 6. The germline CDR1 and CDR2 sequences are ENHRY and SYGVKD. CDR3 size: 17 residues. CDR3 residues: CAISESPAGGLQETQYF. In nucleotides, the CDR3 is TGTGCCATCAGTGAGTCGCCGGCGGGGGGGCTCCAAGAGACCCAGTACTTC.

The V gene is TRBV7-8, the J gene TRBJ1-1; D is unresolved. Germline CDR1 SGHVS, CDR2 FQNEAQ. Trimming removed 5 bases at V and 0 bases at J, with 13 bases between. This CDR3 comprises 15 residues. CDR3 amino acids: CASSDTVTMNTEAFF. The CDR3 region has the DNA TGTGCCAGCAGCGATACGGTTACCATGAACACTGAAGCTTTCTTT.

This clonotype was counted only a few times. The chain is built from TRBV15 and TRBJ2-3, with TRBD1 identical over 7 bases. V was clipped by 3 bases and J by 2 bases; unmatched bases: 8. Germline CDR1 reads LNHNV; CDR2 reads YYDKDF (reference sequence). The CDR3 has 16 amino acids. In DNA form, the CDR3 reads TGTGCCACCAGCAGCCATAGGGACAGACCCACAGATACGCAGTATTTT. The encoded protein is CATSSHRDRPTDTQYF.

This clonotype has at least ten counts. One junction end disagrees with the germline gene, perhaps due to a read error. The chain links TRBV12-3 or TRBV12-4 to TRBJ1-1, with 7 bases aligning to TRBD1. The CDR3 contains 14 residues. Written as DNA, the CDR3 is TGTGCCAGCAGTTTGGACAGGACGAACACTGGAGCTTTCTTT. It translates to CASSLDRTNTGAFF.

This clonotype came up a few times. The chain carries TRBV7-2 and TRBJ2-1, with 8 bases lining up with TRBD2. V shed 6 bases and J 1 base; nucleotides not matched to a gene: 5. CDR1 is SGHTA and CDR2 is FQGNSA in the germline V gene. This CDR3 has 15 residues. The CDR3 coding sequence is TGTGCCAGCAGACCCGGGGGGGGTTCCTACAATGAGCAGTTCTTC. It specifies CASRPGGGSYNEQFF.